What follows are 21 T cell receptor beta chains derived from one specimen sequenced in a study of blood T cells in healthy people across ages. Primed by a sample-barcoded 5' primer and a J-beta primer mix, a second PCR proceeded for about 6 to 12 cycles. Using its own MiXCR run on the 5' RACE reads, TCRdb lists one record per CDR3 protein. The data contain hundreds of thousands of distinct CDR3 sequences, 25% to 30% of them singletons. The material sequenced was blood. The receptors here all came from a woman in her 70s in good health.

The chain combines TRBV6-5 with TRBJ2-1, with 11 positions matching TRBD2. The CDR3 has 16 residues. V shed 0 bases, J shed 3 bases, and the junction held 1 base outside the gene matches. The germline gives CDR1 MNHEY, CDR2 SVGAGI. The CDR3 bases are TGTGCCAGCAGTTACTCGGGACTAGCGGTCTACAATGAGCAGTTCTTC. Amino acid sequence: CASSYSGLAVYNEQFF.

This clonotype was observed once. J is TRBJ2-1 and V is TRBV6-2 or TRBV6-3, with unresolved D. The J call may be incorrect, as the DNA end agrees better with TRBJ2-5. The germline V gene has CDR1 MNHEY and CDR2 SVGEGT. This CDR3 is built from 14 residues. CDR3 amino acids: CASSYTSFKGTQYF. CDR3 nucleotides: TGTGCCAGCAGTTACACTTCCTTCAAGGGGACCCAGTACTTC.

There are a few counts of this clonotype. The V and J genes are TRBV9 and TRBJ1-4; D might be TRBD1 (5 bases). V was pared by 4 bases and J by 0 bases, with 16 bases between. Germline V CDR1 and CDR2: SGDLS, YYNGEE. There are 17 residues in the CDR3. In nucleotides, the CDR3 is TGTGCCAGCAGCATTGACAGTACTCTTGCAACTAATGAAAAACTGTTTTTT. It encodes CASSIDSTLATNEKLFF.

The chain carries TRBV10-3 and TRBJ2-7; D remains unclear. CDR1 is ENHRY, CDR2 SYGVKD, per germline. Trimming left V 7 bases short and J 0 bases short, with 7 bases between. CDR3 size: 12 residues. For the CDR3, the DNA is TGTGCCATCATGGCCAGCTCCTACGAGCAGTACTTC. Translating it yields CAIMASSYEQYF.

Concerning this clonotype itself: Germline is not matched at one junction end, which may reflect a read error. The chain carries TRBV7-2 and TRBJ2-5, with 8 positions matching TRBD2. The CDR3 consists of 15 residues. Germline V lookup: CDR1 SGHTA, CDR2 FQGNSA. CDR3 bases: TGTGCCAGCAGCACTGGGACTAGAGTGAGGAATGAGCAGGTCTTC. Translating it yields CASSTGTRVRNEQVF. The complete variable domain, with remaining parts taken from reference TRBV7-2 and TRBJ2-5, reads GAGVSQSPSNKVTEKGKDVELRCDPISGHTALYWYRQSLGQGLEFLIYFQGNSAPDKSGLPSDRFSAERTGGSVSTLTIQRTQQEDSAVYLCASSTGTRVRNEQVFGPGTRLLVL.

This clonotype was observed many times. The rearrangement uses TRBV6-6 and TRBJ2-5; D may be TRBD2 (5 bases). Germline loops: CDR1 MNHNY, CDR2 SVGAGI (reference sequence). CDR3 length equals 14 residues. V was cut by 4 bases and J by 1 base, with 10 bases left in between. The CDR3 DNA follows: TGTGCCAGCAGTTTAACTCGGGGCCAAGAGACCCAGTACTTC. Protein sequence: CASSLTRGQETQYF.

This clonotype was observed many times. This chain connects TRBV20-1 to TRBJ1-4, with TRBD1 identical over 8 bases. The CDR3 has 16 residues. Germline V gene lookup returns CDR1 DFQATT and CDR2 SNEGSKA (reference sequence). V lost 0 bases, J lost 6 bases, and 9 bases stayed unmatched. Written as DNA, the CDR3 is TGCAGTGCTAGAGATAATAGGGGGACAGGCTATGAAAAACTGTTTTTT. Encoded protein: CSARDNRGTGYEKLFF.

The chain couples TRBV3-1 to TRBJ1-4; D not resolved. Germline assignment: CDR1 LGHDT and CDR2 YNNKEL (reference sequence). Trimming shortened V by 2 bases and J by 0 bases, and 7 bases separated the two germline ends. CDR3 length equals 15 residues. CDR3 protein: CASSQMRTTNEKLFF. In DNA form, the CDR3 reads TGTGCCAGCAGCCAAATGAGGACAACTAATGAAAAACTGTTTTTT.

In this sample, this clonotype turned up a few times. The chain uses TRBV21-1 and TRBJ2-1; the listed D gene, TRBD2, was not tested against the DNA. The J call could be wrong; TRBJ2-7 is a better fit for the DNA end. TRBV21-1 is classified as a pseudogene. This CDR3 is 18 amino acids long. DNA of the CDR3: TGTGCCAGCAGCAAAGAAATTATTTTGAGGACTGGCCCTGGGGAGCAGTACTTC. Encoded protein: CASSKEIILRTGPGEQYF.

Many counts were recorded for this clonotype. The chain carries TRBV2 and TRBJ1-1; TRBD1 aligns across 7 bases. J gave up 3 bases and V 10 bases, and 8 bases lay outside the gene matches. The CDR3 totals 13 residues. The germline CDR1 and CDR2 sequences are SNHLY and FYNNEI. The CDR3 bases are TGTGCCAACCTACAGGGGTTATACACTGAAGCTTTCTTT. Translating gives CANLQGLYTEAFF.

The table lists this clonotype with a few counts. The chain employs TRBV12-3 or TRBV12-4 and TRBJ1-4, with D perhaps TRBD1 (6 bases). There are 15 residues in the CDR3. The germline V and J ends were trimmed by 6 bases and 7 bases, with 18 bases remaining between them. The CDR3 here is CASSPVGGRGEKLFF. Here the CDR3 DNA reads TGTGCCAGCAGCCCGGTGGGGGGCAGAGGTGAAAAACTGTTTTTT.

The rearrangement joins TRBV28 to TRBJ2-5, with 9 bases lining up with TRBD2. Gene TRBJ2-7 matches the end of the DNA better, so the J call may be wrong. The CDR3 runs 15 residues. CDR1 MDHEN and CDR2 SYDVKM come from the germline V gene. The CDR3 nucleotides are TGTGCCAGCAGTCCCCTAGCGGGGTCAGCCTACGAGCAGTACTTC. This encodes CASSPLAGSAYEQYF.

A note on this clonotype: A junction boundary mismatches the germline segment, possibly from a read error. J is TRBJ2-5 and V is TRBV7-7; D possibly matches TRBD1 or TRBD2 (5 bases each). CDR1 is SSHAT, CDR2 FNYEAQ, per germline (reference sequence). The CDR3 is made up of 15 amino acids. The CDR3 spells CASSLAGALGETQYF. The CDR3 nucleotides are TGTGCTAGCAGCTTAGCCGGGGCCCTCGGGGAGACCCAGTACTTC.

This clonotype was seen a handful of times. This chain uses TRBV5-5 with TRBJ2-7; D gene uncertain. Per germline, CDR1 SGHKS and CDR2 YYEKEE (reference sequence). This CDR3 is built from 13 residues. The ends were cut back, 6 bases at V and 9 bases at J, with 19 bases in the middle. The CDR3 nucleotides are TGTGCCAGCAACGTCGGCGCCTCCGACGGGCAGTACTTC. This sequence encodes CASNVGASDGQYF.

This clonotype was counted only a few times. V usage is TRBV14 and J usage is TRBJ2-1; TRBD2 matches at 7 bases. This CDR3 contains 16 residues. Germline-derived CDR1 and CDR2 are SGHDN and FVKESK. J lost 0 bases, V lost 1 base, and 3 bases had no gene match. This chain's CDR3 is CASSQGGGGSYNEQFF. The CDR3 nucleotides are TGTGCCAGCAGCCAAGGGGGGGGAGGCTCCTACAATGAGCAGTTCTTC.

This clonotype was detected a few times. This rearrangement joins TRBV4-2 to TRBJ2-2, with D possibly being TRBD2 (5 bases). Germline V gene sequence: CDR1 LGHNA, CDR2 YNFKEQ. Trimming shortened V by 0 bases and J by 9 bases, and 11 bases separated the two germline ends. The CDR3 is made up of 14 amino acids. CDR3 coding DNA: TGTGCCAGCAGCCAAGATGGGAGTAGGCGGGAGCTGTTTTTT. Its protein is CASSQDGSRRELFF.

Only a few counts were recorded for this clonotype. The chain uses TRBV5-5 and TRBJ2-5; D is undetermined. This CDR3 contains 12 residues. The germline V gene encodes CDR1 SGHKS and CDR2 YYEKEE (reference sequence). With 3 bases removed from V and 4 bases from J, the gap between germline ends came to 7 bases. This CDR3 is CASSSPRETQYF. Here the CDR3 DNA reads TGTGCCAGCAGCTCCCCTCGAGAGACCCAGTACTTC.

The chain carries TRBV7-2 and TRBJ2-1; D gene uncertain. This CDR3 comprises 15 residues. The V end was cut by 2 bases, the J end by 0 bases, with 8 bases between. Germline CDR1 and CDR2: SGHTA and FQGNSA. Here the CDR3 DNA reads TGTGCCAGCAGCTTAAATGGCGGCTCCTACAATGAGCAGTTCTTC. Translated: CASSLNGGSYNEQFF.

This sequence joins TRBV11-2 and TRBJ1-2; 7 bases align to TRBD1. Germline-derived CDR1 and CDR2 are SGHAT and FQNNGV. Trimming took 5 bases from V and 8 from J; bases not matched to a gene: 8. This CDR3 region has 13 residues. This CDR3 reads CASSPTGREGYTF. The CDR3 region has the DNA TGTGCCAGCAGCCCGACAGGGAGGGAAGGCTACACCTTC. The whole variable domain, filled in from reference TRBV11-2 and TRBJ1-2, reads EAGVAQSPRYKIIEKRQSVAFWCNPISGHATLYWYQQILGQGPKLLIQFQNNGVVDDSQLPKDRFSAERLKGVDSTLKIQPAKLEDSAVYLCASSPTGREGYTFGSGTRLTVV.

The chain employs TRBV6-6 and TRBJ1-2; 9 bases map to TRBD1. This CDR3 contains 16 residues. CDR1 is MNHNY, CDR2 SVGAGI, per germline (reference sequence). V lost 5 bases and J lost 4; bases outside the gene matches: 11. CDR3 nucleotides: TGTGCCAGCAGTCCCCGCGGGACAGGGTTTTCCTATGGCTACACCTTC. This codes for CASSPRGTGFSYGYTF.

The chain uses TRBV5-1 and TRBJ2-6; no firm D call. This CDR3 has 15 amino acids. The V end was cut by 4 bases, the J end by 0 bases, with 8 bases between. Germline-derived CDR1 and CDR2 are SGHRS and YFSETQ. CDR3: CASSDSLSGANVLTF. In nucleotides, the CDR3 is TGCGCCAGCAGCGACTCCCTCTCTGGGGCCAACGTCCTGACTTTC.